This entry describes one TCR beta chain. Original handling: Amplification of reference gene primers was used by the study to estimate nucleated cell counts. Libraries were prepared by immunoSEQ multiplex PCR; TCRdb keeps only in-frame clonotypes and omits some of them. The V and J calls and clone size are taken from that table; D and trimming were inferred from the DNA. The sample holds about 100,000 clones; more than 85% are singletons and the top ten take about 1.9%. The data belong to a study of blood T cell repertoires in COVID-19. Study information: Sites across the United States, Italy and Spain contributed samples from acute and convalescent COVID-19. From T cells, B-cell-depleted T cells, or PBMCs came the material, which was cDNA or gDNA.

With V trimmed by 2 bases and J by 0 bases, 9 bases remained unmatched. CDR3 length equals 18 residues. Germline assignment: CDR1 SGHKS and CDR2 YYEKEE (reference sequence). This sequence originates from a man in his fifties with active COVID-19. The V gene is TRBV5-5, the J gene TRBJ1-4; 8 nucleotides line up with TRBD1. The sequenced sample was peripheral blood. CDR3 sequence reads: CASSLHVQGVSTNEKLFF. The CDR3 nucleotides are TGTGCCAGCAGCTTACATGTACAGGGGGTTTCAACTAATGAAAAACTGTTTTTT.